The T cell receptor (beta chain) described here comes from a study of T cell responses to AZD1222 COVID-19 vaccine. Study-wide findings and caveats: It should be noted that donors were predominantly white British and more often female, and clonal diversity was possibly underestimated. Repertoires were collected only later (after the peak T cell response had occurred). Regions left unmutated in variants are reportedly the target of nearly half of spike-specific TCRs.

Notes on this clone: Its antigen is undetermined.

The assay was immunoSEQ multiplex PCR, and TCRdb's table has in-frame clones only and misses some. Altogether under 200,000 clones are present, approximately 90% being singletons, with the ten largest covering approximately 2%. Germline V gene data show CDR1 as MNHEY and CDR2 as SMNVEV (reference sequence). Deletions cut 4 bases from V and 6 bases from J, with 13 bases between. This CDR3 has 14 residues. Material: peripheral blood, obtained on day 0 of AZD1222 vaccination. V usage is TRBV27 and J usage is TRBJ2-1, with D unresolved. The origin of this receptor is an adult in good health. CDR3 DNA sequence: TGTGCCAGCAGTTCTTCTAACCCGCGCAATGAGCAGTTCTTC. The encoded protein is CASSSSNPRNEQFF.